The 6 T cell receptor beta chains in this list originate from one sample, sequenced in a study of T cell responses to AZD1222 COVID-19 vaccine. Here immunoSEQ multiplex PCR was the method, and the copy in TCRdb shows in-frame clones only, minus some. The sample records roughly 40,000 clones, 88% being singletons. The material sequenced was peripheral blood, taken 28 days after the second dose of the MenACWY control vaccine. The receptors were sampled from an adult who received the MenACWY meningococcal vaccine as a control.

The J gene is TRBJ2-1, the V gene TRBV5-1; 13 bases map to TRBD2. The ends lost 3 bases at V and 4 bases at J; junction bases unmatched: 4. Germline V gene sequence: CDR1 SGHRS, CDR2 YFSETQ. The CDR3 length is 16 residues. CDR3 amino acids: CASSSTLAGGYNEQFF. DNA of the CDR3: TGCGCCAGCAGCTCGACACTAGCGGGGGGGTACAATGAGCAGTTCTTC.

The V call is TRBV11-2, the J call TRBJ2-2; 10 bases align to TRBD2. CDR1 is SGHAT and CDR2 is FQNNGV in the germline V gene. J lost 5 bases, V lost 5 bases, and 2 bases had no gene match. The CDR3 is made up of 14 amino acids. The CDR3 nucleotides are TGTGCCAGCAGCCCACTAGCGGGAACCGGGGAGCTGTTTTTT. Translated, it gives CASSPLAGTGELFF. Supplemented by reference TRBV11-2 and TRBJ2-2, the full variable domain reads EAGVAQSPRYKIIEKRQSVAFWCNPISGHATLYWYQQILGQGPKLLIQFQNNGVVDDSQLPKDRFSAERLKGVDSTLKIQPAKLEDSAVYLCASSPLAGTGELFFGEGSRLTVL.

V and J are TRBV18 and TRBJ1-5, with 8 bases that match TRBD1. The CDR3 is made up of 16 amino acids. Germline V gene data show CDR1 as KGHSH and CDR2 as LQKENI. With 0 bases clipped from V and 6 bases from J, the junction kept 7 bases outside the gene matches. CDR3 in amino acids: CASSPPGQGAGQPQHF. CDR3 DNA sequence: TGTGCCAGCTCACCACCAGGACAGGGAGCGGGTCAGCCCCAGCATTTT.

The V gene is TRBV3-1 (or the pseudogene TRBV3-2), the J gene TRBJ2-1, with 9 bases identical to TRBD2. Per germline, CDR1 LGHDT and CDR2 YNNKEL (reference sequence). The CDR3 totals 15 residues. The V and J ends lost 6 bases and 3 bases, in that order; junction bases with no gene match: 6. CDR3 bases: TGTGCCAGCAGTTTTCGACTAGCGGACTACAATGAGCAGTTCTTC. As protein: CASSFRLADYNEQFF.

The V and J genes are TRBV27 and TRBJ2-5; the D gene is possibly TRBD1 (5 bases). Germline loops: CDR1 MNHEY, CDR2 SMNVEV (reference sequence). The length of the CDR3 is 14 residues. Trimming removed 2 bases at V and 4 bases at J, with 11 bases between. The CDR3 reads CASSLISRVETQYF. Written as DNA, the CDR3 is TGTGCCAGCAGTTTAATCTCCAGGGTAGAGACCCAGTACTTC.

This rearrangement joins TRBV28 to TRBJ2-2, with D possibly matching TRBD2 (6 bases). The germline V and J ends were trimmed by 2 bases and 7 bases, with 17 bases remaining between them. Germline V lookup: CDR1 MDHEN, CDR2 SYDVKM. The CDR3 covers 16 residues. The CDR3 coding sequence is TGTGCCAGCAGTTTAGTTGGCGAGGGAGGACTCGGGGAGCTGTTTTTT. Translating gives CASSLVGEGGLGELFF.